Reported below is one T cell receptor (beta chain). Its target is unknown. This CDR3 is 19 amino acids long. CDR1 and CDR2 from the germline V gene are SNHLY and FYNNEI. The ends lost 6 bases at V and 6 bases at J; junction bases unmatched: 19. The primer mix had 60 Vbeta and 13 Jbeta primers. Only in-frame clones appear in the TCRdb table, and some are missing; sequencing was by immunoSEQ multiplex PCR. The sample includes 150,000 or so clones, around 76% of them seen just once. The source of the sample is a study of cytomegalovirus exposure and HLA in healthy donors. Findings and limits, study-wide: Some TCR beta chains (164 of them) were listed as cytomegalovirus-associated. Most of the CMV-associated TCR beta chains (in a later analysis) appeared to be HLA-restricted. A later analysis showed that HLA-associated TCR beta chains had undergone more clonal expansion than equally common others.

The specimen sequenced was PBMCs. This receptor was identified in a man in his forties or fifties in good health and CMV-seronegative. This chain uses TRBV2 with TRBJ2-1; 11 nucleotides align to TRBD2. CDR3 DNA sequence: TGTGCCAGCAGGGGGGGTCTCATTTTTACTAGCGGGAGTTTCAATGAGCAGTTCTTC. Translation gives CASRGGLIFTSGSFNEQFF.